The 13 T cell receptor beta chains given below trace back to one sample, sequenced in a study of identical twins. TCRdb passed the 5' RACE reads through MiXCR, listing each CDR3 protein once. The table lists around 280,000 distinct CDR3 sequences, about 8.3% of them singletons. These same data were also listed under a study on yellow fever vaccine responses in identical twins.

The specimen was memory (CD45RO+) T cells sorted from blood. Receptor source: a woman aged 18-29 years in good health.

There are a few counts of this clonotype. The V and J genes are TRBV11-2 and TRBJ2-1; 9 bases fit TRBD2. Germline V gene lookup returns CDR1 SGHAT and CDR2 FQNNGV. Losses at the gene ends were 1 base for V and 8 bases for J; bases not matched to a gene: 12. The CDR3 has 17 amino acids. The CDR3 DNA reads as TGTGCCAGCAGCTTAGGCCCGAACGGCGGGGGGGCATATGAGCAGTTCTTC. Translated, it gives CASSLGPNGGGAYEQFF.

This clonotype came up many times. The rearrangement joins TRBV7-9 to TRBJ2-1; 12 bases align to TRBD1. Germline V gene sequence: CDR1 SEHNR, CDR2 FQNEAQ (reference sequence). After removal of 5 bases from V and 9 bases from J, the junction contained 8 bases not matched to a gene. The CDR3 sequence is 15 residues long. CDR3 loop: CASSPGTGGESEQFF. DNA for the CDR3: TGTGCCAGCAGCCCTGGGACAGGGGGCGAAAGTGAGCAGTTCTTC.

The chain joins TRBV28 to TRBJ1-6, with unresolved D. Germline assignment: CDR1 MDHEN and CDR2 SYDVKM. This CDR3 spans 17 amino acids. V was shortened by 6 bases and J by 9 bases, with 24 bases between the two germline ends. The CDR3 region has the DNA TGTGCCAGCAGCCGCCCCCCCGGTGGCGGCATGGGTTCACCCCTCCACTTT. It encodes CASSRPPGGGMGSPLHF.

This clonotype was detected only once. A much larger clone sits a single nucleotide away, making a read error possible. The chain has TRBV7-9 and TRBJ2-7; 10 bases map to TRBD2. This CDR3 has 16 amino acids. CDR1 and CDR2 from the germline V gene are SEHNR and FQNEAQ (reference sequence). The CDR3, as DNA: TGTACCAGCAGCTACCCTAGGACTAGCGGCCGCTACGAGCAGTACTTC. Translation gives CTSSYPRTSGRYEQYF.

This clonotype turned up a few times. The V call is TRBV20-1, the J call TRBJ2-7, with D possibly called TRBD1 or TRBD2 (6 bases each). The germline V gene encodes CDR1 DFQATT and CDR2 SNEGSKA (reference sequence). The CDR3 has 13 amino acids. V lost 3 bases and J 5 bases, leaving 14 bases between the germline ends. In DNA, the CDR3 is TGCAGTGCTAGGGGACAAGGACTAAACGAGCAGTACTTC. It encodes CSARGQGLNEQYF.

This clonotype was seen ten or more times. CDR3 loop: CSANMHGLAGSSYEQYF. The CDR3, as DNA: TGCAGTGCTAACATGCATGGACTAGCGGGCAGCTCCTACGAGCAGTACTTC. This sequence joins TRBV20-1 and TRBJ2-7, with 11 bases matching TRBD2. CDR3 length equals 17 residues. With 4 bases clipped from V and 0 bases from J, the junction kept 11 bases outside the gene matches. Germline CDR1 reads DFQATT; CDR2 reads SNEGSKA (reference sequence).

The sample holds many counts of this clonotype. V and J are TRBV24-1 and TRBJ2-5; D is possibly TRBD2 (5 bases). Between the trimmed V and J ends, which lost 0 bases and 2 bases, there was a span of 12 bases. CDR1 KGHDR and CDR2 SFDVKD come from the germline V gene. This CDR3 is 16 amino acids long. CDR3 protein: CATSDLRGSTQETQYF. CDR3 nucleotide sequence: TGTGCCACCAGTGATTTGAGAGGGTCCACACAAGAGACCCAGTACTTC.

The chain combines TRBV3-1 with TRBJ2-2, with D unresolved. V was pared by 4 bases and J by 6 bases, with 15 bases between. The length of the CDR3 is 15 residues. Germline V CDR1 and CDR2: LGHDT, YNNKEL (reference sequence). The CDR3 region has the DNA TGTGCCAGCAGCCTTTCTTCCCTTCAAGCCGGGGAGCTGTTTTTT. Protein: CASSLSSLQAGELFF.

This clonotype was observed a handful of times. This chain joins TRBV27 and TRBJ2-5; TRBD1 might be the D (5 bases). The CDR3 runs to 15 residues. The germline V gene has CDR1 MNHEY and CDR2 SMNVEV (reference sequence). Trimming stripped 1 base from V and 1 base from J, with 10 bases between. This chain's CDR3 is CASSLWGQTQETQYF. In DNA form, the CDR3 reads TGTGCCAGCAGTTTATGGGGCCAAACCCAAGAGACCCAGTACTTC.

This clonotype was seen a few times. V is TRBV12-3 or TRBV12-4 and J is TRBJ2-1; 8 bases are a match to TRBD2. The length of the CDR3 is 16 residues. J gave up 3 bases and V 3 bases, and 7 bases lay outside the gene matches. The CDR3 loop is CASSLDGGGYYNEQFF. In DNA, the CDR3 is TGTGCCAGCAGTTTGGACGGGGGGGGATACTACAATGAGCAGTTCTTC.

In its sample, this clonotype was seen many times. CDR3 protein: CASGRGLQETQYF. Here the CDR3 DNA reads TGCGCCAGCGGCAGGGGGCTCCAAGAGACCCAGTACTTC. The chain uses TRBV4-1 and TRBJ2-5, with 8 bases lining up with TRBD1. The CDR3 loop spans 13 amino acids. V lost 8 bases to trimming and J lost 1 base; unmatched junction nucleotides: 3. CDR1 is MGHRA and CDR2 is YSYEKL in the germline V gene.

This clonotype has only a few counts. The chain is built from TRBV2 and TRBJ2-2, with D perhaps matching TRBD1 (7 bases). V shed 3 bases and J shed 7 bases, with 12 bases lying between them. CDR1 and CDR2 from the germline V gene are SNHLY and FYNNEI. CDR3 length: 14 residues. The DNA of the CDR3 is TGTGCCAGCAGTGACAGGGGGGAAGGCGGGGAGCTGTTTTTT. Amino acid sequence: CASSDRGEGGELFF. Full variable domain (remainder filled in from reference TRBV2 and TRBJ2-2): EPEVTQTPSHQVTQMGQEVILRCVPISNHLYFYWYRQILGQKVEFLVSFYNNEISEKSEIFDDQFSVERPDGSNFTLKIRSTKLEDSAMYFCASSDRGEGGELFFGEGSRLTVL.

This clonotype was counted at least ten times. The rearrangement uses TRBV24-1 and TRBJ2-3; 7 positions agree with TRBD2. The V and J ends lost 1 base and 0 bases, in that order; junction bases with no gene match: 0. CDR3 length: 15 amino acids. Germline lookup yields CDR1 KGHDR and CDR2 SFDVKD. CDR3 sequence reads: CATSDLAGSTDTQYF. As DNA, the CDR3 is TGTGCCACCAGTGATTTAGCGGGGAGCACAGATACGCAGTATTTT.